A single sample gave rise to the 27 T cell receptor beta chains below, sequenced in a study of T cell responses to AZD1222 COVID-19 vaccine. The table came from immunoSEQ multiplex PCR; TCRdb's copy has only in-frame clones and leaves some out. This sample has over 130,000 clones; about 94% occur once, and the top ten carry approximately 3.7%. The starting material was peripheral blood, obtained 28 days after the second AZD1222 dose. These receptors originate from an adult who received the AZD1222 COVID-19 vaccine.

The chain is built from TRBV12-5 and TRBJ1-2; D call uncertain. V lost 2 bases to trimming and J lost 5 bases, with 15 bases between them. CDR1 and CDR2 from the germline V gene are LGHNT and FRNRAP. The CDR3 has 15 amino acids. The CDR3 DNA reads as TGTGCTAGTGGTTTGAGTGGCGGGTCTTCTTATGGCTACACCTTC. It translates to CASGLSGGSSYGYTF.

The rearrangement uses TRBV12-3 or TRBV12-4 and TRBJ1-2; tentatively, D is TRBD1 (6 bases). V lost 1 base, J lost 8 bases, and 8 bases lay in between. There are 12 residues in the CDR3. The CDR3: CASSLGGGGYTF. The CDR3 DNA is TGTGCCAGCAGTTTAGGGGGGGGCGGCTACACCTTC.

The chain has TRBV4-2 and TRBJ2-3, with TRBD2 identical over 12 bases. Trimming removed 1 base from V and 3 bases from J; junction bases left unmatched: 8. Germline CDR1 reads LGHNA; CDR2 reads YNFKEQ. The CDR3 is 18 amino acids. The CDR3: CASSQASGGAGATDTQYF. In nucleotides, the CDR3 is TGTGCCAGCAGCCAAGCTAGCGGGGGGGCCGGAGCGACAGATACGCAGTATTTT.

The chain recombines TRBV10-3 with TRBJ2-3, with D hard to call. There are 15 residues in the CDR3. Trimming took 2 bases from V and 0 from J, leaving 9 bases between them. Germline-derived CDR1 and CDR2 are ENHRY and SYGVKD. CDR3 DNA: TGTGCCATCAGTGAGGGCCAGTCTAGCACAGATACGCAGTATTTT. Encoded protein: CAISEGQSSTDTQYF.

This clone was recorded once. The chain carries TRBV5-6 and TRBJ2-3; D might be TRBD1 (6 bases). The CDR3 is 16 amino acids. Trimming took 4 bases from V and 2 from J, leaving 17 bases between them. CDR1 and CDR2 (germline): SGHDT, YYEEEE. CDR3 sequence: CASSKPQGPVTDTQYF. The CDR3 DNA reads TGTGCCAGCAGCAAACCGCAGGGGCCGGTCACAGATACGCAGTATTTT.

About this clone: The sample contains more than one DNA sequence encoding this CDR3. V gene TRBV7-9 combines with J gene TRBJ1-2; D is uncertain. The germline V and J ends were trimmed by 2 bases and 8 bases, with 9 bases remaining between them. The germline V gene has CDR1 SEHNR and CDR2 FQNEAQ (reference sequence). The CDR3 is 12 amino acids. This chain's CDR3 is CASSLLGNGYTF. The CDR3 DNA sequence: TGTGCCAGCAGCTTACTCGGGAACGGCTACACCTTC.

This rearrangement joins TRBV4-3 to TRBJ2-3; 14 bases map to TRBD2. Germline lookup yields CDR1 LGHNA and CDR2 YSLEER. The CDR3 extends over 18 amino acids. The junction had 9 bases not matched to a gene; V was cut back by 2 bases and J by 5 bases. CDR3 sequence (DNA): TGCGCCAGCAGCCAACCACCGTTGGGACTAGCGGGAGAAGATACGCAGTATTTT. As protein: CASSQPPLGLAGEDTQYF.

The genes are TRBV14 and TRBJ2-2; D is perhaps TRBD2 (6 bases). V was shortened by 4 bases and J by 3 bases, with 12 bases between the two germline ends. There are 15 residues in the CDR3. Germline CDR1 reads SGHDN; CDR2 reads FVKESK. The CDR3 region has the DNA TGTGCCAGCAGCCGCTTAGCGGAATACACCGGGGAGCTGTTTTTT. Translated: CASSRLAEYTGELFF.

This chain's CDR3 is CASSFGDGTEAFF. Here the CDR3 DNA reads TGTGCCAGCAGCTTCGGGGATGGGACTGAAGCTTTCTTT. The gene calls are TRBV3-1 (or the pseudogene TRBV3-2) and TRBJ1-1; D is unresolved. Trimming pared 5 bases from V and 5 bases from J, leaving 12 bases between. Germline values: CDR1 LGHDT, CDR2 YNNKEL (reference sequence). The CDR3 sequence is 13 residues long.

The chain uses TRBV7-6 and TRBJ2-1; D perhaps matches TRBD2 (5 bases). The V end was cut by 1 base, the J end by 6 bases, with 19 bases between. The CDR3 runs 17 residues. CDR1 and CDR2 (germline): SGHVS, FNYEAQ. This chain's CDR3 is CASSLEGSDYRSNEQFF. CDR3 sequence (DNA): TGTGCCAGCAGCTTAGAAGGGAGCGACTATAGATCCAATGAGCAGTTCTTC.

V and J are TRBV6-2 or TRBV6-3 and TRBJ2-1, with 7 bases identical to TRBD2. CDR1 MNHEY and CDR2 SVGEGT come from the germline V gene. V shed 5 bases, J shed 3 bases, and the junction held 7 bases outside the gene matches. CDR3 length: 15 residues. The CDR3 is CASSKLARGYNEQFF. The DNA for the CDR3 is TGTGCCAGCAGTAAACTAGCGCGGGGCTACAATGAGCAGTTCTTC.

J is TRBJ2-1 and V is TRBV19; TRBD1 aligns across 10 bases. Germline V gives CDR1 LNHDA, CDR2 SQIVND (reference sequence). The CDR3 consists of 15 residues. The J segment lost 7 bases and the V segment lost 6 bases, leaving 9 bases of the junction unmatched. In DNA, the CDR3 is TGTGCCAGTAGCATACCGGGACAGGGGATGAATGAGCAGTTCTTC. As protein: CASSIPGQGMNEQFF.

This chain uses TRBV5-1 with TRBJ2-3, with D perhaps matching TRBD1 (5 bases). The V gene's germline CDR1 is SGHRS and CDR2 YFSETQ. The CDR3 runs 15 residues. Trimming took off 0 bases at V and 6 bases at J, with 14 bases between the two ends. The CDR3 protein is CASSLGRAVTDTQYF. CDR3 coding DNA: TGCGCCAGCAGCTTGGGCAGGGCGGTTACGGATACGCAGTATTTT.

This clone has just a few counts. The junction differs from germline at one of its ends, possibly a read error. The chain recombines TRBV4-2 with TRBJ2-7, with D hard to call. Germline V CDR1 and CDR2: LGHNA, YNFKEQ. This CDR3 is 15 amino acids long. Here the CDR3 DNA reads TGTGCCAGCAGCCAGGAATATGAGCCCCAGGACGAACAGTACTTC. Protein: CASSQEYEPQDEQYF.

J is TRBJ1-2 and V is TRBV9; D is unresolved. The germline V and J ends were trimmed by 2 bases and 9 bases, with 11 bases remaining between them. Looked up from germline, CDR1 is SGDLS and CDR2 is YYNGEE. This CDR3 spans 12 amino acids. CDR3 amino acids: CASSVPRPSYTF. The CDR3 bases are TGTGCCAGCAGCGTTCCTCGCCCCAGCTACACCTTC.

This clone was observed a single time. CDR3 sequence: CASSFQANAEAFF. The CDR3 nucleotides are TGTGCCAGCAGCTTTCAGGCCAATGCTGAAGCTTTCTTT. This chain links TRBV6-5 with TRBJ1-1, with D unclear. Trimming pared 6 bases from V and 6 bases from J, leaving 14 bases between. The germline V gene encodes CDR1 MNHEY and CDR2 SVGAGI. This CDR3 has 13 amino acids.

The chain has TRBV4-2 and TRBJ2-1; D is unresolved. CDR1 and CDR2 (germline): LGHNA, YNFKEQ. The length of the CDR3 is 14 residues. The ends were cut back, 0 bases at V and 3 bases at J, with 6 bases in the middle. The CDR3 reads CASSQETDYNEQFF. In DNA form, the CDR3 reads TGTGCCAGCAGCCAAGAGACTGACTACAATGAGCAGTTCTTC.

This chain links TRBV15 with TRBJ1-3; 8 positions match TRBD1. Germline CDR1 LNHNV, CDR2 YYDKDF (reference sequence). Losses at the gene ends were 2 bases for V and 4 bases for J; bases not matched to a gene: 4. The CDR3 covers 15 residues. CDR3 region: CATSRPGTGGNTIYF. CDR3 sequence (DNA): TGTGCCACCAGCAGACCCGGGACAGGCGGAAACACCATATATTTT.

The chain has TRBV5-6 and TRBJ2-1; D gene unclear. Germline V gives CDR1 SGHDT, CDR2 YYEEEE. The length of the CDR3 is 11 residues. V lost 4 bases and J lost 7, with 6 bases in between. CDR3 residues: CASSGTNEQFF. DNA for the CDR3: TGTGCCAGCAGCGGAACGAATGAGCAGTTCTTC.

V is TRBV5-1 and J is TRBJ1-2; D not certain. The CDR3 is made up of 12 amino acids. Germline V gene data show CDR1 as SGHRS and CDR2 as YFSETQ. V was pared by 5 bases and J by 5 bases, with 10 bases between. The CDR3 DNA reads TGCGCCAGCAGAGAGGACCGGTATGGCTACACCTTC. Amino acids: CASREDRYGYTF.

This clone was seen only once. The chain links TRBV10-2 to TRBJ2-5, with unresolved D. Germline V gene data show CDR1 as WSHSY and CDR2 as SAAADI. The CDR3 length is 13 residues. The V end was cut by 2 bases, the J end by 6 bases, with 10 bases between. The CDR3 coding sequence is TGCGCCAGCAGTGAGGGCCGGTTTCAGACCCAGTACTTC. Translation: CASSEGRFQTQYF.

This chain connects TRBV2 to TRBJ2-1, with D possibly matching TRBD2 (6 bases). V was trimmed by 6 bases and J by 6 bases, leaving 12 bases between them. The CDR3 contains 13 residues. From germline, CDR1 is SNHLY and CDR2 FYNNEI. The CDR3 DNA is TGTGCCAGCAGGGATGGACTATCCAATGAGCAGTTCTTC. Its protein product is CASRDGLSNEQFF.

Comment on this clone: Compared with germline, one end of the junction differs, possibly owing to a read error. The chain employs TRBV7-7 and TRBJ2-5; D unresolved. The CDR3 is 14 amino acids. The germline gives CDR1 SSHAT, CDR2 FNYEAQ (reference sequence). The CDR3 here is CASSSISYQETQYF. Here the CDR3 DNA reads TGTGCTAGCAGCTCCATATCTTACCAAGAGACCCAGTACTTC.

This clone was counted once. The junction departs from germline at one end; a sequencing error may be responsible. The V call is TRBV6-5, the J call TRBJ1-6; maybe TRBD1 (5 bases). This CDR3 has 13 amino acids. Germline V gene data show CDR1 as MNHEY and CDR2 as SVGAGI. CDR3 in amino acids: CASSNSGDSPLHF. The CDR3 DNA reads as TGTGCCAGCAGTAACTCGGGGGATTCACCCCTCCACTTT.

The chain uses TRBV28 and TRBJ2-7; TRBD2 matches 11 bases. This CDR3 has 15 amino acids. V lost 5 bases and J lost 5; bases outside the gene matches: 8. Germline CDR1 is MDHEN and CDR2 is SYDVKM. The CDR3 loop reads CASSPVAGGHHEQYF. For the CDR3, the DNA is TGTGCCAGCAGTCCCGTAGCGGGAGGGCACCACGAGCAGTACTTC.

The rearrangement uses TRBV5-1 and TRBJ2-5; possibly TRBD1 or TRBD2 for D (7 bases each). V was clipped by 4 bases and J by 7 bases, with 17 bases between them. The CDR3 spans 14 residues. Germline loops: CDR1 SGHRS, CDR2 YFSETQ. CDR3 bases: TGCGCCAGCAGCCGTTCCACAGGGGAGGGGACCCAGTACTTC. It encodes CASSRSTGEGTQYF.

The chain joins TRBV7-9 to TRBJ1-3; possible D gene TRBD1, 6 bases. The germline V gene has CDR1 SEHNR and CDR2 FQNEAQ (reference sequence). V was trimmed by 2 bases and J by 0 bases, leaving 11 bases between them. The CDR3 has 16 amino acids. The DNA for the CDR3 is TGTGCCAGCAGCTTAAGTACAGGGATCTCTGGAAACACCATATATTTT. Amino acids: CASSLSTGISGNTIYF.